This entry features one T cell receptor (beta chain) sequence. This clonotype showed up just a few times. Its antigen remains undetermined. No base quality values were provided; no much bigger clone lies one nucleotide off. Library construction relied on multiplex PCR. Sequenced on an Illumina HiSeq 4000. To build TCR beta libraries, CDR3 regions were amplified by Arm-PCR using iRepertoire HTBI primers. PCR products were gel purified before sequencing. The published analysis was carried out like this. A total of 60 to 80 TRBV and some 15 TRBJ segments were identified across samples and were used for gene usage analysis of CDR3 amino acid clonotypes. COPE and FqMerger were used to merge filtered high-quality paired reads into contigs. BLAST was used to align contigs to the IMGT TRBV, TRBD and TRBJ reference genes, and CDR3 was defined following IMGT. Any clonotype with a frequency above 0.1% was counted as a highly expanded clone. Shannon entropy served as the measure of repertoire diversity, while the Gini coefficient captured V-J evenness. A clonotype found in more than one individual was treated as public. The raw public data were reprocessed by TCRdb itself: fastp quality trimming at Q25, MiXCR clonotype calling, in-frame beta chains only. Identical CDR3 protein sequences are pooled into one entry, listed with their most common genes and DNA. Clone size and V and J calls follow TCRdb, not the original study. Recorded for this sample are 400,000 to 500,000 distinct CDR3 sequences; approximately 15% of them occurred a single time. Clones ranked in the top ten supply over 15% of the sample.

The entry originates in a study of regulatory T cells in long-lasting Graves disease (dated by TCRdb to the early 2020s). Study-level background: In the newly diagnosed Graves' disease group, patients had been taking antithyroid drugs for less than 3 months. Patients with persistent Graves' disease were compared with patients with newly diagnosed Graves' disease using TCR sequencing and RNA sequencing of peripheral blood. The study was registered as a clinical trial and conducted in China. TCR sequencing covered 13 persistent and 20 or so newly diagnosed Graves' disease patients, around 33 samples in total. Paper-wide results and their limitations: A larger number of public clonotypes was shared among persistent patients (over 2,500) than among newly diagnosed patients (around 970). Because the primary lesion, thyroid tissue, could not be accessed, the study looked at peripheral blood alone. Compared with newly diagnosed patients, patients with persistent Graves' disease had lower TCR Shannon entropy and fewer highly expanded clones, which suggests clonal expansion. Sequencing and analysis were restricted to the TCR beta chain. The authors acknowledged the small sample size as a limitation that may reduce accuracy.

The time point label corresponds to: newly diagnosed GD, antithyroid drugs for less than 3 months. For both TCR sequencing and RNA sequencing, RNA was extracted from PBMCs in TRIzol. Graves' disease was diagnosed according to American Thyroid Association guidelines. Recruitment of patients was carried out at an endocrinology department in Xi'an, China. Each patient gave roughly 10 milliliters of peripheral blood, collected in an EDTA anticoagulant tube. PBMCs were isolated by Ficoll Paque Plus density gradient separation without further T cell sorting. An Agilent 2100 Bioanalyzer and agarose gel were used to check RNA quality, and a NanoDrop 2000 was used to measure RNA concentration. The sample was also reused in another study, on T cells in Graves' hyperthyroidism and ophthalmopathy. The second investigation adds: Stable Graves' hyperthyroidism was defined as no progression to ophthalmopathy during 18 months of follow-up. Hyperthyroidism patients were newly diagnosed, had a disease duration of under 2 months, and were aged 18 to 65 years. The study excluded patients with uncontrolled infections, other autoimmune diseases, pregnancy or lactation. Diagnoses were based on clinical symptoms, serum thyroxine and TRAb, thyroid ultrasound and orbital computed tomography. The first round of RT-PCR for the TCR CDR3 was performed with the HTBI primer set and the Qiagen OneStep RT-PCR kit. Most expanded thyroid clonotypes (frequency above 0.001) were also detected in blood, a finding suggesting that blood repertoires may reflect thyroid immune responses. In cross-validation, a model built on a 13 V-J signature told ophthalmopathy apart from stable hyperthyroidism with approximately 90% sensitivity and about 81% specificity, and in testing the same model reached 80%/75%. In validation, the model predicted progression to ophthalmopathy a median of approximately 6.6 months before onset, with about 71% sensitivity and almost 75% specificity. A discovery cohort of roughly 96 patients, roughly 43 with Graves' ophthalmopathy and 57 with stable Graves' hyperthyroidism, was used to find distinguishing TCR V-J signatures. An independent validation cohort of under 20 hyperthyroidism patients and approximately 17 patients who later progressed to ophthalmopathy tested prospective prediction of ophthalmopathy. The 90 to 100 discovery patients were randomly divided into training and test sets at a 7:3 ratio. In addition, the study compared T-cell repertoires in thyroid tissue and in blood from several Graves' hyperthyroidism patients. After sampling, hyperthyroidism patients received methimazole starting at 30 mg daily, and ophthalmopathy patients received high-dose intravenous methylprednisolone. Libraries were constructed in a second round of multiplex PCR, after which size selection and purification were performed. The libraries were sequenced on an Illumina HiSeq2000 using paired-end 100 bp reads. Raw data were processed with SOAPnuke, discarding reads with adapters, uncalled bases, mean Phred below 15, or no exact constant-primer or identifier match. High-quality paired reads were merged using COPE v1.2.5, and each unique nucleotide sequence was defined as a clonotype. MiTCR v1.1 was used to align the clonotypes against IMGT TRBV, TRBD and TRBJ reference segments. The analysis was restricted to V-J combinations with a frequency above 0.0001, which together covered 99.2% of the repertoires. The TCS score was defined as F50 (clonal expansion) divided by E x V (chaos), with BLOSUM62-based TCRdist calculated between CDR3 peptides within each V-J. Welch's t-statistics and random forest reduced around 510 V-J features to around 14, which were used in a naive Bayes classifier (R e1071). No statistical method was used to set the sample size in advance, and investigators knew the group allocation. The paper reports TCR Vbeta CDR3 sequencing of over 130 peripheral blood samples: 43 ophthalmopathy, fewer than 85 hyperthyroidism and around 17 progressor patients.

The receptor was isolated from a woman aged 45-59 years with Graves disease. Donor details come from another sample of the same person, matched by shared clones. The sequences come from peripheral blood mononuclear cells (PBMCs), collected at new diagnosis, from a patient treated with antithyroid drugs.

The sequence in DNA is TGTGCCAGCAGTTCGGGAGCGGGATTCTCCTACGAGCAGTACTTC. The encoded protein is CASSSGAGFSYEQYF. This chain joins TRBV28 to TRBJ2-7; 7 of the junction bases match TRBD2. Taken from the germline V gene, the CDR1 and CDR2 loops are MDHEN and SYDVKM. V is trimmed back by 4 bases and J by 0 bases, and the junction contains 6 bases that no gene match accounts for. Spanning cysteine to phenylalanine, the CDR3 consists of 15 amino acids. Solely the CDR3 DNA is kept, with 45 bases framed from the first base.